A single sample is the source of the 17 T cell receptor beta chains below, sequenced in a study of T cell responses to AZD1222 COVID-19 vaccine. Clones were sequenced by immunoSEQ multiplex PCR, and TCRdb holds only the in-frame ones, with some missing. Among approximately 130,000 clones, about 90% were seen once, and the ten largest hold 5.4%. Source: peripheral blood, taken on day 0 of AZD1222 vaccination. These receptors came from an adult in good health.

This rearrangement joins TRBV28 to TRBJ2-7, with D possibly being TRBD2 (5 bases). The germline gives CDR1 MDHEN, CDR2 SYDVKM. Trimming took off 6 bases at V and 2 bases at J, with 8 bases between the two ends. CDR3 length: 12 amino acids. The CDR3 is CASRRVPYEQYF. The CDR3 bases are TGTGCCAGCAGGAGGGTCCCCTACGAGCAGTACTTC.

V is TRBV25-1 and J is TRBJ2-5; D is ambiguous. Trimming pared 7 bases from V and 2 bases from J, leaving 8 bases between. The CDR3 totals 12 residues. Per germline, CDR1 MGHDK and CDR2 SYGVNS. The CDR3 reads CASTSWQETQYF. DNA of the CDR3: TGTGCCAGCACAAGTTGGCAAGAGACCCAGTACTTC. Variable domain in full (rest from reference TRBV25-1 and TRBJ2-5): EADIYQTPRYLVIGTGKKITLECSQTMGHDKMYWYQQDPGMELHLIHYSYGVNSTEKGDLSSESTVSRIRTEHFPLTLESARPSHTSQYLCASTSWQETQYFGPGTRLLVL.

The chain joins TRBV2 to TRBJ1-6; 7 bases agree with TRBD1. V dropped 5 bases and J dropped 9; count of bases not matched to a gene: 13. This CDR3 is built from 16 residues. CDR1 and CDR2 from the germline V gene are SNHLY and FYNNEI. CDR3 sequence reads: CASSIDLQGSGSPLHF. The CDR3 DNA sequence: TGTGCCAGCAGTATAGATTTACAGGGGAGTGGTTCACCCCTCCACTTT.

As regards this clone: The same CDR3 arises from other DNA sequences in this sample as well. The rearrangement joins TRBV3-1 (or the pseudogene TRBV3-2) to TRBJ1-5; D is ambiguous. The CDR3 has 13 residues. Germline loops: CDR1 LGHDT, CDR2 YNNKEL (reference sequence). Between the trimmed V and J ends, which lost 3 bases and 6 bases, there was a span of 9 bases. Here the CDR3 reads CASSQGSGQPQHF. DNA of the CDR3: TGTGCCAGCAGCCAGGGGAGCGGTCAGCCCCAGCATTTT.

The rearrangement links TRBV2 to TRBJ1-4; TRBD1 might be the D (6 bases). Germline values: CDR1 SNHLY, CDR2 FYNNEI. The CDR3 spans 15 residues. The V gene lost 4 bases and the J gene lost 2 bases, with 11 bases spanning the gap. Here the CDR3 reads CASSVPGATNEKLFF. The CDR3 DNA sequence: TGTGCCAGCAGTGTGCCGGGGGCGACTAATGAAAAACTGTTTTTT. Based on the CDR3 plus reference TRBV2 and TRBJ1-4, the full variable domain is EPEVTQTPSHQVTQMGQEVILRCVPISNHLYFYWYRQILGQKVEFLVSFYNNEISEKSEIFDDQFSVERPDGSNFTLKIRSTKLEDSAMYFCASSVPGATNEKLFFGSGTQLSVL.

This chain joins TRBV28 and TRBJ1-2; TRBD1 is a possible D gene (6 bases). Deletions cut 5 bases from V and 5 bases from J, with 24 bases between. CDR1 and CDR2 (germline): MDHEN, SYDVKM. This CDR3 is 17 amino acids long. The CDR3 DNA follows: TGTGCCAGCAGTCACCAACCCCGACAGGACATCATTTATGGCTACACCTTC. This encodes CASSHQPRQDIIYGYTF.

V and J are TRBV27 and TRBJ1-2, with D uncertain. Germline V gene data show CDR1 as MNHEY and CDR2 as SMNVEV (reference sequence). The CDR3 is made up of 14 amino acids. Trimming cost V 7 bases and J 1 base, with 13 bases left between them. CDR3 coding DNA: TGTGCCAGCAAGAGCAGACCCAATAACTATGGCTACACCTTC. It specifies CASKSRPNNYGYTF.

The rearrangement links TRBV28 to TRBJ1-4; TRBD1 matches 7 bases. The CDR3 runs to 14 residues. The germline V gene encodes CDR1 MDHEN and CDR2 SYDVKM. The V and J ends lost 5 bases and 7 bases, in that order; junction bases with no gene match: 7. The CDR3 sequence: CASSLGQMSEKLFF. CDR3 sequence (DNA): TGTGCCAGCAGTCTGGGACAGATGAGTGAAAAACTGTTTTTT.

V usage is TRBV5-1 and J usage is TRBJ2-2; 8 bases are a match to TRBD2. J gave up 5 bases and V 7 bases, and 13 bases lay outside the gene matches. Germline values: CDR1 SGHRS, CDR2 YFSETQ. This CDR3 is built from 16 residues. CDR3 bases: TGCGCCAGCGTTTTGGAGAGCGGGAGCGGGACCGGGGAGCTGTTTTTT. Protein: CASVLESGSGTGELFF.

This clone was recorded once. The rearrangement links TRBV10-3 to TRBJ1-2; maybe TRBD1 (5 bases). Germline CDR1 is ENHRY and CDR2 is SYGVKD. CDR3 length: 17 amino acids. V dropped 3 bases and J dropped 8 bases, with 25 bases sitting between them. The CDR3 region has the DNA TGTGCCATCAGTGAATCGGGGGTGGCAGGGACCCCCCGGGGCTACACCTTC. This translates into CAISESGVAGTPRGYTF.

The genes are TRBV27 and TRBJ1-6; D is possibly TRBD1 (5 bases). V gave up 10 bases and J gave up 8 bases, with 15 bases separating them. This CDR3 is 13 amino acids long. CDR1 is MNHEY and CDR2 is SMNVEV in the germline V gene (reference sequence). CDR3 coding DNA: TGTGCCACTCAGGGATACGTGGATTCACCCCTCCACTTT. This sequence encodes CATQGYVDSPLHF.

V gene TRBV19 combines with J gene TRBJ1-6; D is perhaps TRBD1 (5 bases). Per germline, CDR1 LNHDA and CDR2 SQIVND (reference sequence). Trimming removed 6 bases at V and 4 bases at J, with 28 bases between. The CDR3 is 20 amino acids. The CDR3 sequence: CASSPRGLASSKLYNSPLHF. DNA for the CDR3: TGTGCCAGTAGCCCCCGGGGGTTGGCCAGCTCTAAACTTTATAATTCACCCCTCCACTTT.

The genes are TRBV5-6 and TRBJ1-2; 12 bases are shared with TRBD1. CDR1 is SGHDT, CDR2 YYEEEE, per germline. J gave up 4 bases and V 4 bases, and 8 bases lay outside the gene matches. This CDR3 has 16 amino acids. The CDR3 DNA reads as TGTGCCAGCAGCCGCGAGGGACAGGGGGCTTCCTATGGCTACACCTTC. As protein: CASSREGQGASYGYTF.

This rearrangement joins TRBV3-1 (or the pseudogene TRBV3-2) to TRBJ1-3; D is undetermined. V gave up 2 bases and J gave up 0 bases, with 17 bases separating them. The CDR3 runs 18 residues. Germline CDR1 is LGHDT and CDR2 is YNNKEL (reference sequence). The DNA for the CDR3 is TGTGCCAGCAGCCAAAAACCTCGGGCAGGTCTCTCTGGAAACACCATATATTTT. Amino acids: CASSQKPRAGLSGNTIYF.

V is TRBV5-4 and J is TRBJ1-2; TRBD1 might be the D (5 bases). Per the germline V gene, CDR1 is SGHNT and CDR2 is YYREEE (reference sequence). V shed 4 bases and J shed 0 bases, with 22 bases lying between them. The CDR3 spans 18 residues. The CDR3 reads CASSLAEIGESANYGYTF. In nucleotides, the CDR3 is TGTGCCAGCAGCCTTGCTGAAATAGGGGAGTCAGCTAACTATGGCTACACCTTC.

This clone was recorded only once. This chain links TRBV12-3 or TRBV12-4 with TRBJ2-2; no definite D call. Trimming took off 2 bases at V and 4 bases at J, with 5 bases between the two ends. The CDR3 has 13 residues. In DNA, the CDR3 is TGTGCCAGCAGTTTACAGCGCACCGGGGAGCTGTTTTTT. Its protein is CASSLQRTGELFF.

The genes are TRBV6-5 and TRBJ2-1; D may be TRBD2 (6 bases). Trimming cost V 8 bases and J 5 bases, with 16 bases left between them. CDR1 MNHEY and CDR2 SVGAGI come from the germline V gene. This CDR3 has 14 residues. The CDR3 DNA reads TGTGCCAGCCGAACGGGACTCCCCGACAATGAGCAGTTCTTC. Residues: CASRTGLPDNEQFF.